The sample holds many counts of the clone carrying this T cell receptor (beta chain). The record originates from a study of response to subunit inactivated influenza vaccine. TCRdb re-called the RT-PCR reads through MiXCR, storing one row per CDR3 protein. Of a few hundred thousand distinct CDR3 sequences detected, around 15% appear once; the ten largest clones hold around 10%. The source was PBMCs from blood, collected approximately 13 days after vaccination. The sequence came from a man aged 50-59 years who received an inactivated influenza vaccine.

In nucleotides, the CDR3 is TGCGCCAGCAGCTTGTCAGCAAAGGCGGGAGTTGGCACAGATACGCAGTATTTT. Translated: CASSLSAKAGVGTDTQYF. The chain carries TRBV5-1 and TRBJ2-3; 7 bases map to TRBD2. Per germline, CDR1 SGHRS and CDR2 YFSETQ. V trimming: 1 base; J trimming: 1 base; junction bases outside the gene matches: 12. This CDR3 has 18 amino acids.